Listed below are T cell receptor beta chains from one sample, sequenced in a study of blood T cell repertoires in COVID-19. Profiled with immunoSEQ multiplex PCR; TCRdb holds only in-frame clones, not every one. The data hold about 160,000 clones, with 75% to 85% observed a single time. Sequenced input: PBMCs or T cells enriched from blood (not recorded which). These receptors were obtained from a man aged 40-55 years who had recovered from COVID-19. Each CDR3 is given with its conserved first and last residue. D genes are given only for firm matches. A row's size may be missing; if present it is once, few, many or a size class.

. TRBJ1-2 TRBD1 TRBV25-1 CASSDGTGGAGYTF TGTGCCAGCAGTGATGGGACAGGTGGGGCTGGCTACACCTTC
. TRBJ1-1 . TRBV30 CAWSAPQAAFF TGTGCCTGGAGTGCCCCCCAGGCGGCTTTCTTT
once TRBJ2-7 . TRBV5-1 CARHWWGLGEQYF TGCGCCAGGCATTGGTGGGGCCTCGGGGAGCAGTACTTC
. TRBJ1-2 . TRBV6-1 CASSEVQTGNYGYTF TGTGCCAGCAGTGAAGTACAGACCGGCAACTATGGCTACACCTTC
once TRBJ1-2 TRBD1 TRBV4-1 CASGRQGLADGYTF TGCGCCAGCGGACGACAGGGGTTGGCGGATGGCTACACCTTC
once TRBJ1-5 TRBD1 TRBV4-1 CASSGQGAQPQHF TGCGCCAGCAGCGGACAGGGGGCTCAGCCCCAGCATTTT
. TRBJ1-1 . TRBV15 CATRGGGTEAFF TGTGCCACCCGGGGGGGAGGCACTGAAGCTTTCTTT
. TRBJ2-5 . TRBV4-1 CASSQEVTAAPQETQYF TGCGCCAGCAGCCAAGAAGTTACGGCGGCCCCCCAAGAGACCCAGTACTTC
. TRBJ2-1 . TRBV6-5 CASSYGGGYNEQFF TGTGCCAGCAGTTACGGAGGCGGATACAATGAGCAGTTCTTC
. TRBJ1-1 TRBD1 TRBV5-4 CASSLQQGTEAFF TGTGCCAGCAGCCTCCAACAGGGGACTGAAGCTTTCTTT
. TRBJ1-6 TRBD1 TRBV27 CASSPDRVGSPLHF TGTGCCAGCAGTCCGGACAGGGTCGGTTCACCCCTCCACTTT
. TRBJ2-5 TRBD2 TRBV7-6 CASSRLAGGRGETQYF TGTGCCAGCAGCCGACTAGCGGGGGGGCGTGGAGAGACCCAGTACTTC
. TRBJ2-1 . TRBV2 CASNDYGYNEQFF TGTGCCAGCAACGACTACGGGTACAATGAGCAGTTCTTC
. TRBJ1-1 TRBD1 TRBV6-4 CASSDDRVAEAFF TGTGCCAGCAGTGATGACAGGGTCGCTGAAGCTTTCTTT
. TRBJ2-1 TRBD2 TRBV2 CASSSGLAGDYNEQFF TGTGCCAGCAGTTCCGGACTAGCGGGGGACTACAATGAGCAGTTCTTC
. TRBJ2-1 . TRBV3-1/TRBV3-2 CASSQDPVAQFF TGTGCCAGCAGCCAAGATCCCGTAGCACAGTTCTTC
. TRBJ1-5 TRBD1 TRBV4-1 CASSHTTGGAGPQHF TGCGCCAGCAGCCATACCACAGGGGGCGCTGGGCCCCAGCATTTT
few TRBJ2-1 . TRBV7-2 CASSAQPGSSYNEQFF TGTGCCAGCAGCGCCCAACCGGGGAGCTCCTACAATGAGCAGTTCTTC
. TRBJ2-5 . TRBV5-1 CASSLEGGTETQYF TGCGCCAGCAGCTTGGAAGGGGGAACAGAGACCCAGTACTTC
. TRBJ2-1 . TRBV24-1 CATSDSRRGGFNEQFF TGTGCCACCAGTGATTCCCGCAGGGGCGGTTTTAATGAGCAGTTCTTC
. TRBJ1-2 TRBD1 TRBV7-9 CASSGTGQGGVGYTF TGTGCCAGCAGCGGTACTGGACAGGGAGGAGTTGGCTACACCTTC
. TRBJ2-3 . TRBV7-2 CASSLVGDGTDTQYF TGTGCCAGCAGCTTAGTCGGGGATGGGACAGATACGCAGTATTTT
. TRBJ1-2 TRBD1 TRBV3-1/TRBV3-2 CASSQDGVRGSSYGYTF TGTGCCAGCAGCCAAGATGGGGTCAGGGGGAGCTCCTATGGCTACACCTTC
. TRBJ2-1 TRBD2 TRBV7-9 CASSLAPFGSGSSYNEQFF TGTGCCAGCAGCTTAGCCCCCTTTGGGAGCGGGAGCTCCTACAATGAGCAGTTCTTC
. TRBJ2-2 TRBD1 TRBV24-1 CATSDQGGQGAGTGELFF TGTGCCACTAGCGATCAAGGGGGACAGGGGGCGGGCACCGGGGAGCTGTTTTTT
. TRBJ1-1 TRBD1 TRBV5-1 CASSRQGGGTEAFF TGCGCCAGCAGCCGACAGGGCGGAGGCACTGAAGCTTTCTTT
once TRBJ2-3 . TRBV14 CASSQGLRGGPDTQYF TGTGCCAGCAGCCAAGGGCTGCGGGGTGGCCCAGATACGCAGTATTTT
. TRBJ2-5 . TRBV21-1 CASSKGKSGAFQETQYF TGTGCCAGCAGCAAAGGGAAAAGCGGGGCCTTCCAAGAGACCCAGTACTTC
. TRBJ2-1 . TRBV29-1 CSVDQGGPHNEQFF TGCAGCGTGGACCAGGGGGGCCCCCACAATGAGCAGTTCTTC
. TRBJ1-2 TRBD1 TRBV19 CASTTGQGVRYGYTF TGTGCCAGTACCACGGGACAGGGAGTACGATATGGCTACACCTTC
. TRBJ1-1 TRBD1 TRBV30 CAWSRQGWNTEAFF TGTGCCTGGAGTCGACAGGGATGGAACACTGAAGCTTTCTTT
medium-sized TRBJ1-6 . TRBV15 CATAGRSDSPLHF TGTGCCACCGCAGGAAGGTCCGATTCACCCCTCCACTTT
. TRBJ1-2 . TRBV7-3 CASSPGGSYGYTF TGTGCCAGCAGCCCGGGGGGTTCCTATGGCTACACCTTC
. TRBJ2-7 . TRBV6-1 CASSERVGTPYEQYF TGTGCCAGCAGTGAACGGGTGGGGACTCCCTACGAGCAGTACTTC
. TRBJ1-1 . TRBV2 CASSETGRGTEAFF TGTGCCAGCAGTGAAACAGGGAGGGGAACTGAAGCTTTCTTT
. TRBJ2-6 TRBD1 TRBV11-3 CASSPRTGEAGANVLTF TGTGCCAGCAGCCCCCGGACAGGGGAAGCTGGGGCCAACGTCCTGACTTTC
. TRBJ2-7 . TRBV4-1 CASSQVALVLESYEQYF TGCGCCAGCAGCCAAGTAGCGTTGGTTCTGGAGTCCTACGAGCAGTACTTC
. TRBJ1-6 TRBD1 TRBV7-8 CASSPQEVMRQGRRSSYNSPLHF TGTGCCAGCAGCCCTCAAGAGGTCATGAGACAGGGCCGACGGAGCTCCTATAATTCACCCCTCCACTTT
. TRBJ2-1 TRBD2 TRBV10-2 CASSWPTSGGARSSYNEQFF TGCGCCAGCAGTTGGCCGACTAGCGGGGGGGCCCGTAGCTCCTACAATGAGCAGTTCTTC
. TRBJ1-5 TRBD1 TRBV24-1 CATSDSGGPQHF TGTGCCACCAGTGATTCAGGGGGGCCCCAGCATTTT
. TRBJ2-5 . TRBV24-1 CATSDSNRETQYF TGTGCCACCAGTGATTCCAACAGGGAGACCCAGTACTTC
. TRBJ1-2 TRBD1 TRBV5-6 CASSWTGENYGYTF TGTGCCAGCAGCTGGACAGGGGAAAACTATGGCTACACCTTC
. TRBJ2-5 . TRBV28 CASTPGGGETQYF TGTGCCAGCACTCCCGGGGGAGGAGAGACCCAGTACTTC
. TRBJ2-2 . TRBV5-1 CASSLGGRTGELFF TGCGCCAGCAGCTTGGGAGGGAGGACCGGGGAGCTGTTTTTT
. TRBJ1-2 TRBD1 TRBV19 CASSPDRALGYTF TGTGCCAGTAGTCCGGACAGGGCTCTTGGCTACACCTTC
. TRBJ2-7 TRBD2 TRBV7-3 CASSLTSGGPYEQYF TGTGCCAGCAGCTTAACTAGCGGGGGACCCTACGAGCAGTACTTC